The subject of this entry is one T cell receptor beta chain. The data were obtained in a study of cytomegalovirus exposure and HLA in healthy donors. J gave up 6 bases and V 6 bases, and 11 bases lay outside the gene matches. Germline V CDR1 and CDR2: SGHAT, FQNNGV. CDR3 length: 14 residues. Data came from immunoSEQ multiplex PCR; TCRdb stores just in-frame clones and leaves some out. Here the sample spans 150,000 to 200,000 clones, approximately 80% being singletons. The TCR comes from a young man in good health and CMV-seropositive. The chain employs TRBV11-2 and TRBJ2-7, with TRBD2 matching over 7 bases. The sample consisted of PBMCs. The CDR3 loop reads CASSSGVASGEQYF. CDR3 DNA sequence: TGTGCCAGCAGTTCGGGGGTGGCTAGCGGCGAGCAGTACTTC.